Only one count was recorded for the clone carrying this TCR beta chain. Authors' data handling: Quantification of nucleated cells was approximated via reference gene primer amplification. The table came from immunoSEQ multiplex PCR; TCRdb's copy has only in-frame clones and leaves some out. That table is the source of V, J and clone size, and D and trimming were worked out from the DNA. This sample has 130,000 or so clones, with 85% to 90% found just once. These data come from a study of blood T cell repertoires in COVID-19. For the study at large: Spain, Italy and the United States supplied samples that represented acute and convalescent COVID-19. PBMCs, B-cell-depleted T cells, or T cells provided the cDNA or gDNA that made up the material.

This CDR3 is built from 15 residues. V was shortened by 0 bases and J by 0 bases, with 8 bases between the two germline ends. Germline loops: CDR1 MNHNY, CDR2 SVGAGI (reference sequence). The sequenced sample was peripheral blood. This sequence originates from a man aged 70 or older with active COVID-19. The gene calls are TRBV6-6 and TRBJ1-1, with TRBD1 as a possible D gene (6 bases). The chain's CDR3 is CASSYSTGMNTEAFF. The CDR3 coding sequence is TGTGCCAGCAGTTACTCGACAGGAATGAACACTGAAGCTTTCTTT.